The 2 T cell receptor beta chains presented below share a single source sample, sequenced in a study of cytomegalovirus exposure and HLA in healthy donors. PCR used 60 Vbeta primers and 13 Jbeta primers. Sequencing was performed with immunoSEQ multiplex PCR; in TCRdb, only in-frame clones are kept and a portion is missing. There are fewer than 95,000 clones in the sample; more than 70% occur only once, and approximately 2% lies in the top ten. What was sequenced was PBMCs. The receptors here all came from a man aged 18 to 29 in good health and CMV-seronegative.

The rearrangement uses TRBV5-4 and TRBJ1-6; D is unresolved. Germline CDR1 reads SGHNT; CDR2 reads YYREEE (reference sequence). CDR3 length equals 17 residues. The germline V and J ends were trimmed by 0 bases and 6 bases, with 16 bases remaining between them. CDR3 coding DNA: TGTGCCAGCAGCTTGGACGGCGGTTCGAGGATTAATTCACCCCTCCACTTT. Its protein is CASSLDGGSRINSPLHF.

This sequence joins TRBV6-4 and TRBJ1-2, with a tentative D call TRBD1 (6 bases). The CDR3 covers 13 residues. The V gene's germline CDR1 is MRHNA and CDR2 SNTAGT. With 4 bases removed from V and 7 bases from J, the gap between germline ends came to 13 bases. CDR3 coding DNA: TGTGCCAGCAGTGCACAGGGAGGGCGTGGCTACACCTTC. Amino acids: CASSAQGGRGYTF.